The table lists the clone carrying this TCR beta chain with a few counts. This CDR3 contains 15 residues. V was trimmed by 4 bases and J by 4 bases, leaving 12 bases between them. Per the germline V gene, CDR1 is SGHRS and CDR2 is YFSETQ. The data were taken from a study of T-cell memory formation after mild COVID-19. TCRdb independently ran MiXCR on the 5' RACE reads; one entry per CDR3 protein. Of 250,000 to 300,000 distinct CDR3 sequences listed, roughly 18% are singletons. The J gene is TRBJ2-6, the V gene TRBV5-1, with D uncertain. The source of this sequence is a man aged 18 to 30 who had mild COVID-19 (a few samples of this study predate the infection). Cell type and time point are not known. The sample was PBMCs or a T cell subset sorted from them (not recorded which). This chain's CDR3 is CASSPEVAGANVLTF. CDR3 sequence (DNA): TGCGCCAGCAGCCCGGAAGTGGCCGGGGCCAACGTCCTGACTTTC.